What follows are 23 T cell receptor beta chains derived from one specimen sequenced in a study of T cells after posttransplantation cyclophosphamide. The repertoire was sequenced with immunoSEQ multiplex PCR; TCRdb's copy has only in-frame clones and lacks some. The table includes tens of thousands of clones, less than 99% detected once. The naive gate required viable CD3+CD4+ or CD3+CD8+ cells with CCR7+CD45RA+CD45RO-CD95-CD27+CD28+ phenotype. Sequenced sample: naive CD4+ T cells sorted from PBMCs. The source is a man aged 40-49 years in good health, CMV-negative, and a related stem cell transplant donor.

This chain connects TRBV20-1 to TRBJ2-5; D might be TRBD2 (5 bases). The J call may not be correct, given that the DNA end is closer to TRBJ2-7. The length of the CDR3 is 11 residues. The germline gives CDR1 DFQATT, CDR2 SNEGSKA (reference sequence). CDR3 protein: CSARTGNEQYF. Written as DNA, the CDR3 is TGCAGTGCACGGACTGGAAACGAGCAGTACTTC.

DNA for the CDR3: TGTGCCAGTAGTCTAAGACTAGCTAGCACAGATACGCAGTATTTT. Translating gives CASSLRLASTDTQYF. The V and J genes are TRBV19 and TRBJ2-3; 7 bases agree with TRBD2. CDR3 length equals 15 residues. V was pared by 5 bases and J by 0 bases, with 5 bases of the junction left unmatched. Germline-derived CDR1 and CDR2 are LNHDA and SQIVND (reference sequence).

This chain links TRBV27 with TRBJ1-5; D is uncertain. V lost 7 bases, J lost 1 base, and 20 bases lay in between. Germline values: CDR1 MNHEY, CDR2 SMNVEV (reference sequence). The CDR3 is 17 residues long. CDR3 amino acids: CASKNLGGETSNQPQHF. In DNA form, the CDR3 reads TGTGCCAGCAAAAACTTGGGCGGGGAGACCAGCAATCAGCCCCAGCATTTT.

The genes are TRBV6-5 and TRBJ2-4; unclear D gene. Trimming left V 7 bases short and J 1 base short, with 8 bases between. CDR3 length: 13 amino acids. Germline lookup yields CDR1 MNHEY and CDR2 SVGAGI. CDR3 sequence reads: CASTAAAKNIQYF. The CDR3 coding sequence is TGTGCCAGCACCGCAGCGGCCAAAAACATTCAGTACTTC.

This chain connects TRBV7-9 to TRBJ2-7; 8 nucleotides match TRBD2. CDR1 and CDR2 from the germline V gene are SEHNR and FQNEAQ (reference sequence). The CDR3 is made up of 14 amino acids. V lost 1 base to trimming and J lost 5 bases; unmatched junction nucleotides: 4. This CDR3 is CASSLGGRKHEQYF. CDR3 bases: TGTGCCAGCAGCTTAGGCGGGAGGAAACACGAGCAGTACTTC.

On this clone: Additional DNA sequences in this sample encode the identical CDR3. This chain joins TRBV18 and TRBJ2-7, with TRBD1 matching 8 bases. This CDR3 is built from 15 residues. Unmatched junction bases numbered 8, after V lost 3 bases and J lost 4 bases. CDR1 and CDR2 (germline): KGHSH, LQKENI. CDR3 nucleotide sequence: TGTGCCAGCTCACCCTCGGACAGGGTTGGATACGAGCAGTACTTC. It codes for CASSPSDRVGYEQYF.

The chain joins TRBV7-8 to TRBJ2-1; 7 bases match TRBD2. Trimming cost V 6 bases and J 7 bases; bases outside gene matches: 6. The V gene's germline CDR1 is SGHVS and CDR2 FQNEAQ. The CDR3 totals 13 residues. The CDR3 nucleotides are TGTGCCAGCAGGTTGGGAGCGGGGAATGAGCAGTTCTTC. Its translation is CASRLGAGNEQFF.

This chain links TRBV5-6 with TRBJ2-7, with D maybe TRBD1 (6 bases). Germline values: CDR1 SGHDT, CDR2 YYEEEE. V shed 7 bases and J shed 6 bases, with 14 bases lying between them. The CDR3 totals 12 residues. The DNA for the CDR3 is TGTGCCAGCGGGACAAGGCGTCTCGAGCAGTACTTC. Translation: CASGTRRLEQYF. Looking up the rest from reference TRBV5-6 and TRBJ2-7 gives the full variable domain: DAGVTQSPTHLIKTRGQQVTLRCSPKSGHDTVSWYQQALGQGPQFIFQYYEEEERQRGNFPDRFSGHQFPNYSSELNVNALLLGDSALYLCASGTRRLEQYFGPGTRLTVT.

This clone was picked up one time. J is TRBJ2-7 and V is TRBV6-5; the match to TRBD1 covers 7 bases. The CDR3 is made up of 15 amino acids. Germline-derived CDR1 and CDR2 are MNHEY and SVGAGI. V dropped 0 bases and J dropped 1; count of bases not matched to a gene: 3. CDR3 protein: CASSYSGTESYEQYF. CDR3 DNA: TGTGCCAGCAGTTACTCGGGGACAGAGTCCTACGAGCAGTACTTC.

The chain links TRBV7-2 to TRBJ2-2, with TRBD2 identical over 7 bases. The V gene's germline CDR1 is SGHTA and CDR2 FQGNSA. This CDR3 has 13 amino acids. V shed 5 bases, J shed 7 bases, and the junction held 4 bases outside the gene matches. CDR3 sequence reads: CASSQGGVGELFF. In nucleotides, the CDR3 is TGTGCCAGCAGCCAGGGAGGGGTCGGGGAGCTGTTTTTT.

CDR3 loop: CASSEYMTGVASEQYF. In nucleotides, the CDR3 is TGTGCCAGCAGTGAATATATGACAGGGGTTGCCTCCGAGCAGTACTTC. The gene calls are TRBV2 and TRBJ2-7; 8 nucleotides agree with TRBD1. This CDR3 is 16 amino acids long. Germline CDR1 reads SNHLY; CDR2 reads FYNNEI. J lost 6 bases, V lost 2 bases, and 12 bases had no gene match. Variable domain in full (rest from reference TRBV2 and TRBJ2-7): EPEVTQTPSHQVTQMGQEVILRCVPISNHLYFYWYRQILGQKVEFLVSFYNNEISEKSEIFDDQFSVERPDGSNFTLKIRSTKLEDSAMYFCASSEYMTGVASEQYFGPGTRLTVT.

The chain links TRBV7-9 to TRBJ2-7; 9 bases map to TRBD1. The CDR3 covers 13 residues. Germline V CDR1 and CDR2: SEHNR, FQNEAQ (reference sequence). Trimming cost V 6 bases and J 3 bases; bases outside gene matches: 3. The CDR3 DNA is TGTGCCAGCAGACAGGGGGCGAGCTACGAGCAGTACTTC. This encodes CASRQGASYEQYF.

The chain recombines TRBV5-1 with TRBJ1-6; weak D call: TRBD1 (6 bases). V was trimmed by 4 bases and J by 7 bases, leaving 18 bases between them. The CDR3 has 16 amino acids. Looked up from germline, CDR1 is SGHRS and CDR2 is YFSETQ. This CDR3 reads CASSDQKAGENSPLHF. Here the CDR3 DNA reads TGCGCCAGCAGCGACCAAAAAGCAGGGGAAAATTCACCCCTCCACTTT.

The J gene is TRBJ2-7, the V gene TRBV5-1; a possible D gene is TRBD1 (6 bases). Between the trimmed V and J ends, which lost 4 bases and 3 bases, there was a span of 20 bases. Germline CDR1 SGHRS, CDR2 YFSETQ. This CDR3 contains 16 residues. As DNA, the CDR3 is TGCGCCAGCAGCGTCGGCGACCAAAGGGGGATCTACGAGCAGTACTTC. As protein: CASSVGDQRGIYEQYF.

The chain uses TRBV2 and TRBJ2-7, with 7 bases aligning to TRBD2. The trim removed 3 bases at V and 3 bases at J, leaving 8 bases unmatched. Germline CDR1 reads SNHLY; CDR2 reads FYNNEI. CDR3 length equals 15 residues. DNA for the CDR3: TGTGCCAGCAGTGAGGCAGGAGCGGGGCGCTACGAGCAGTACTTC. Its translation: CASSEAGAGRYEQYF.

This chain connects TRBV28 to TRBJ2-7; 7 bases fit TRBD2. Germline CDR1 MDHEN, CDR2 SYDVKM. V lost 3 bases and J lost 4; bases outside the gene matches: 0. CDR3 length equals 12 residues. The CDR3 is CASSLGGYEQYF. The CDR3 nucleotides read TGTGCCAGCAGTTTGGGAGGGTACGAGCAGTACTTC.

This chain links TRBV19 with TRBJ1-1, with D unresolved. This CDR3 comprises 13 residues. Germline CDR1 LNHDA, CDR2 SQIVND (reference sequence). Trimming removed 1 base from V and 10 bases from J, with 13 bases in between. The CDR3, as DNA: TGTGCCAGTAGTATAGCGACCGGGTTTGTAGCTTTCTTT. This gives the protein CASSIATGFVAFF.

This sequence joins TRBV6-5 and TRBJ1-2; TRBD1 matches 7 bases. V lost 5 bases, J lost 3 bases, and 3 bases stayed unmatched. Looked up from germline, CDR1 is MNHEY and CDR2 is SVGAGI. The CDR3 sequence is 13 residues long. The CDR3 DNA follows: TGTGCCAGCAGTCCCGGGACAGACTATGGCTACACCTTC. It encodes CASSPGTDYGYTF.

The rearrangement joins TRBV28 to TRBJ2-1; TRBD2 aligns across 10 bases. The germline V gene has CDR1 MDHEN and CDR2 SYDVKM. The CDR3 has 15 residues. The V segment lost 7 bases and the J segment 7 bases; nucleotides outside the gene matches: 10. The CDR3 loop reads CASIPRLAGVNEQFF. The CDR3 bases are TGTGCCAGCATCCCCCGGCTAGCGGGAGTGAATGAGCAGTTCTTC.

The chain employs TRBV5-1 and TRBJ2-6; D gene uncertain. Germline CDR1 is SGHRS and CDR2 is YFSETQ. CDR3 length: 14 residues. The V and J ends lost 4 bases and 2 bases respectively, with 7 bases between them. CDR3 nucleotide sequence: TGCGCCAGCAGCCTGCCGGCTGGGGCCAACGTCCTGACTTTC. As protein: CASSLPAGANVLTF.

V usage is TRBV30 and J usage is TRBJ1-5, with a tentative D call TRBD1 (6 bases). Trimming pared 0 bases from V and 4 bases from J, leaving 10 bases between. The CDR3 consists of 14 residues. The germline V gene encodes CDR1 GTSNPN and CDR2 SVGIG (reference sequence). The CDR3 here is CAWSVGQGNQPQHF. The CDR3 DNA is TGTGCCTGGAGTGTAGGTCAGGGGAATCAGCCCCAGCATTTT.

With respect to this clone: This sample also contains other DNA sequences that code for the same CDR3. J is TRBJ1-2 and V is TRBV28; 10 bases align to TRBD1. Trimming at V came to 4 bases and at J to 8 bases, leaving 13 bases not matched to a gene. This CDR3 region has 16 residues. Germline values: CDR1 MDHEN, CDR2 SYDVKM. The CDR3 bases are TGTGCCAGCAGTTCACCGGGACAGGGGTTTGGGTTGGGCTACACCTTC. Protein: CASSSPGQGFGLGYTF.

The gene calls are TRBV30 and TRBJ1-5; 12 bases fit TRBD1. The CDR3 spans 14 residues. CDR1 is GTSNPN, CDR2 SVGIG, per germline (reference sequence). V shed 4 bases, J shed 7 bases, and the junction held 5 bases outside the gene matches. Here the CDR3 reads CAWKGTGGFQPQHF. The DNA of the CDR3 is TGTGCCTGGAAAGGGACAGGGGGCTTCCAGCCCCAGCATTTT.